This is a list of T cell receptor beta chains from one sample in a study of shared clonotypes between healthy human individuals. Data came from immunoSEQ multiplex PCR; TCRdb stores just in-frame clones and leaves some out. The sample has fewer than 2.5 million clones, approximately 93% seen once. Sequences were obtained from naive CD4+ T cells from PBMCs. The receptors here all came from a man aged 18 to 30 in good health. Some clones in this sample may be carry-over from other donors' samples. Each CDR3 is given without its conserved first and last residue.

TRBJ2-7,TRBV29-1,SVGGLAGGYEQY
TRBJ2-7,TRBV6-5,ASSYSRPSSYEQY
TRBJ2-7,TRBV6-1,ASSEALPPYEQY
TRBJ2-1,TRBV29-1,SVARSLYNEQF
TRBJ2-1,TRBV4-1,ATSGATTANEQF
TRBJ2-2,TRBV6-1,ASSGRQNTGELF
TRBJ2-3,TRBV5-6,ASSLRGADTQY
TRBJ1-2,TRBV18,ASSQFFAPEGGDTTNYGYT
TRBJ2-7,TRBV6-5,ASSYSSVLGPHEQY
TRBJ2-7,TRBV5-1,ASSRSGSTIYEQY
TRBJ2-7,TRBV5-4,ASSWGLAGSLYEQY
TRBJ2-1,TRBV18,ASFSGAEQF
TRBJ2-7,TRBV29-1,SVDKLSPYEQY
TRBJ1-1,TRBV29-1,SAKGQGDTEAF
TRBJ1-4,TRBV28,ASSFPHRTEKLF
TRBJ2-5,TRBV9,ASSVGIAGLTQETQY
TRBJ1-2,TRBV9,ASSVAEGTGDNYGYT
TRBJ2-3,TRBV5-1,ASSLAGDTQY
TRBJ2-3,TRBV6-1,ASSYRDTQY
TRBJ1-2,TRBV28,ASSLPAGGYGYT
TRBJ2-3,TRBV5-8,ASSLGWLAQGTDTQY
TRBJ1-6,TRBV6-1,ASSVDSYNSPLH
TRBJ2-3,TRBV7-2,ASSLEGQGAADTQY
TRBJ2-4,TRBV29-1,SVDGGRAEGAKNIQY
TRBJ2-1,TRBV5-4,ASSSRWDRDINEQF
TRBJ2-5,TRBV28,ASSLGRRQY
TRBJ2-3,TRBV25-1,ASSEYLAVTDTQY
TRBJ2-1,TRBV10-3,ATKMGQGIDNEQF
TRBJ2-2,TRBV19,ASSAAGGRGTGELF
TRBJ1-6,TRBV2,GGGGSMGPPLH
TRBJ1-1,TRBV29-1,SARGQGTAEAF
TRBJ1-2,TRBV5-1,ASSNAGTYYGYT
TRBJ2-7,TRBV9,ASSAGGLRSPGEQY
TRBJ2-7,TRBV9,ASSVGRGSGYEQY
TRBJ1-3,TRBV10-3,AISVTGTSGNTIY
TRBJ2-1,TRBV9,ASSVVGAISHNEQF
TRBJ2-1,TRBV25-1,AREGLEDNEQF
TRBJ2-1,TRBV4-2,ASSPPSGSFHEQF
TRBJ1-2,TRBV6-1,ASRGTGVSYGYT